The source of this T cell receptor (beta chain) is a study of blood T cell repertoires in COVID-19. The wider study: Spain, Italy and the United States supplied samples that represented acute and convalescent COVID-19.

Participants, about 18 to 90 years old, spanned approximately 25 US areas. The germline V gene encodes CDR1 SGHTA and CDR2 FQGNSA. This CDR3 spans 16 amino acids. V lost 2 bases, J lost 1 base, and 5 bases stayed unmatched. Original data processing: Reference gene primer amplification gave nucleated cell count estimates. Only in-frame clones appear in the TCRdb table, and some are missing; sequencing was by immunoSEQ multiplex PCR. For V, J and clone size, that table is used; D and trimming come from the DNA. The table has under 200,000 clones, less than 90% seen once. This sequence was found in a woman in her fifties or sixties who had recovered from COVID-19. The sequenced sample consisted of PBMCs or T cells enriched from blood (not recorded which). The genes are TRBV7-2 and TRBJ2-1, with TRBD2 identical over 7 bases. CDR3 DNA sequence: TGTGCCAGCAGCTTAAGTCCAGCGGGATCCTACAATGAGCAGTTCTTC. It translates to CASSLSPAGSYNEQFF.